This T cell receptor (beta chain) was sequenced in a study of cytomegalovirus exposure and HLA in healthy donors. At sampling all donors were nominally healthy, likely with unrecorded immune exposures. Study-level points and caveats: TCR beta V- and J-gene trimming, according to a later analysis, was linked to a missense DCLRE1C variant. By HLA locus, TCR association rates varied in a later analysis, with DRB1 showing the most and HLA-C the fewest.

Comments on this clone: Its matching antigen is unknown.

Per the germline V gene, CDR1 is DFQATT and CDR2 is SNEGSKA (reference sequence). The CDR3 contains 11 residues. V trimming: 8 bases; J trimming: 14 bases; junction bases outside the gene matches: 8. The study ran its PCR with 60 Vbeta and 13 Jbeta primers. Some clones are missing from TCRdb's copy, which holds only in-frame ones; the method was immunoSEQ multiplex PCR. In the table there are 85,000 to 110,000 clones, 76% of which are singletons. The origin of this receptor is a woman between 18 and 30 years old in good health and CMV-seropositive. This rearrangement joins TRBV20-1 to TRBJ2-3, with 12 bases fitting TRBD2. What was sequenced was PBMCs. Here the CDR3 DNA reads TGCAGTCTTCTAGCGGGGGGGGTGGGGTATTTT. Residues: CSLLAGGVGYF.